This T cell receptor beta chain was sequenced for a study of post-analysis software for immune sequencing data. Every TCR beta cDNA library bore unique molecular identifiers. From the PCR reads, TCRdb called clonotypes with MiXCR, one entry per CDR3 protein. Among hundreds of thousands of distinct CDR3 sequences listed, nearly 45% were seen once. Study conclusions and caveats: Comparison of patients with controls showed five TRBV segments more frequent in patients, TRBV5-6, TRBV5-1 and TRBV20-1 among them. Versus controls, multiple sclerosis patients showed significantly lower diversity (normalized Chao1).

CDR3 length equals 15 residues. Germline values: CDR1 DFQATT, CDR2 SNEGSKA (reference sequence). Worth noting for this clonotype: Its specificity is not known.

Sequencing was done on a sample of blood. The clonotype originates from a girl aged 10 to 17 with multiple sclerosis. This chain uses TRBV20-1 with TRBJ2-5, with unresolved D. The DNA end is more similar to TRBJ2-7, so the J call may be wrong. CDR3 in DNA: TGCAGTGCTCCTTCGACCAGATTCAGCTCCTACGAGCAGTACTTC. Encoded protein: CSAPSTRFSSYEQYF.